The clone carrying this T cell receptor (beta chain) has ten or more counts. The antigen is unknown. This specimen belongs to a study of T-cell reconstitution after alpha-beta-depleted transplantation in children. Germline loops: CDR1 GTSNPN, CDR2 SVGIG (reference sequence). CDR3 length: 13 residues. The J segment lost 7 bases and the V segment lost 3 bases, leaving 3 bases of the junction unmatched. Notes on the study in general: Diversity and T-cell counts at one year after transplant derived mostly from new T cells.

For TCRbeta, the library was prepared with unique molecular identifiers. TCRdb analysed the PCR reads with MiXCR anew, one entry per CDR3 protein. Found here are approximately 490,000 distinct CDR3 sequences, about 10% of them singletons; the top ten hold around 2.2%. The sequence derives from a child aged 2 to 15 with inherited bone marrow failure, due to receive a stem cell transplant. This material consisted of PBMCs, taken before TCRalphabeta/CD19-depleted stem cell transplant. The V call is TRBV30, the J call TRBJ2-4; 10 nucleotides match TRBD1. The CDR3 coding sequence is TGTGCCTGGAGAGACAGGGGGCTGAACATTCAGTACTTC. Residues: CAWRDRGLNIQYF.